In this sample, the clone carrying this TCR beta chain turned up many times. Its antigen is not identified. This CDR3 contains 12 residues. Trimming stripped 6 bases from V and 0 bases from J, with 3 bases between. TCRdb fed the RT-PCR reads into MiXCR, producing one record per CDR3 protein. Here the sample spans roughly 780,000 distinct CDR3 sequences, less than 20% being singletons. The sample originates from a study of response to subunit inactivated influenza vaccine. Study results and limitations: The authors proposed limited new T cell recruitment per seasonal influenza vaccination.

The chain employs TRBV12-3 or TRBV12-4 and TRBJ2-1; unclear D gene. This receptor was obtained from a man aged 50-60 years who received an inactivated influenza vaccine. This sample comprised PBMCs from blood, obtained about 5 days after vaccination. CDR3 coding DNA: TGTGCCAGCAGAAGCTCCTACAATGAGCAGTTCTTC. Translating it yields CASRSSYNEQFF.